This T cell receptor beta chain was profiled in a study of tumor-infiltrating lymphocytes in primary liver carcinoma. Germline V gives CDR1 SGHRS, CDR2 YFSETQ. This CDR3 comprises 16 residues. As to this clonotype: Mismatch with germline at one junction end may stem from a read error.

Both blood RNA, taken from unsorted whole blood, and germline DNA were extracted. Reverse transcription of about 500 ng total RNA with a constant-region primer produced TCR beta cDNA. For TCR beta, libraries were produced by three nested multiplex PCR rounds using slightly modified ARM-PCR. Forward primers for TRBV1-TRBV30 and a C-beta reverse primer served the first two PCR rounds, at around 9 cycles each. A single record per CDR3 protein comes from TCRdb applying MiXCR to the multiplex PCR reads. Of fewer than 350,000 distinct CDR3 sequences detected, less than 70% appear once; the ten largest clones hold 5.5% to 8%.

The TCR sequence derives from a man in his forties or fifties with primary liver carcinoma and hepatitis B virus infection. The chain uses TRBV5-1 and TRBJ2-1, with TRBD2 matching 13 bases. The specimen sequenced was peripheral blood. CDR3 residues: CASSYGLAGAYNEKFF. CDR3 in DNA: TGCGCCAGCAGTTATGGACTAGCGGGAGCCTACAATGAGAAGTTCTTC.